The 28 T cell receptor beta chains presented below share a single source sample, sequenced in a study of blood T cell repertoires in COVID-19. Here immunoSEQ multiplex PCR was the method, and the copy in TCRdb shows in-frame clones only, minus some. The table records 290,000 or so clones, 80% to 95% of them present only once. Source material: PBMCs or T cells enriched from blood (not recorded which). These receptors were taken from a woman aged 30 to 39 who had recovered from COVID-19.

The chain recombines TRBV28 with TRBJ2-1, with TRBD2 matching 13 bases. This CDR3 is built from 16 residues. The V segment lost 5 bases and the J segment 7 bases; nucleotides outside the gene matches: 8. Germline V gene lookup returns CDR1 MDHEN and CDR2 SYDVKM. CDR3 bases: TGTGCCAGCAGTCCGACCGGGACTAGCGGGATGAATGAGCAGTTCTTC. Encoded protein: CASSPTGTSGMNEQFF.

The chain employs TRBV28 and TRBJ1-1; TRBD1 aligns across 8 bases. Germline V gives CDR1 MDHEN, CDR2 SYDVKM. The CDR3 contains 15 residues. V lost 5 bases to trimming and J lost 2 bases; unmatched junction nucleotides: 7. The CDR3: CASSPPGQANTEAFF. The CDR3 bases are TGTGCCAGCAGTCCTCCGGGACAGGCTAACACTGAAGCTTTCTTT.

This sequence joins TRBV7-2 and TRBJ1-2; D remains ambiguous. The CDR3 is 14 amino acids. Per the germline V gene, CDR1 is SGHTA and CDR2 is FQGNSA. Trimming removed 5 bases from V and 5 bases from J, with 15 bases in between. The CDR3 protein is CASSPPLPEYGYTF. CDR3 nucleotide sequence: TGTGCCAGCAGCCCGCCCCTCCCGGAGTATGGCTACACCTTC.

This chain links TRBV6-5 with TRBJ2-7; maybe TRBD2 (6 bases). The CDR3 totals 14 residues. V was pared by 8 bases and J by 2 bases, with 16 bases between. The germline V gene has CDR1 MNHEY and CDR2 SVGAGI. CDR3: CASASGGEPYEQYF. The DNA of the CDR3 is TGTGCCAGCGCGTCCGGAGGGGAACCCTACGAGCAGTACTTC.

The rearrangement joins TRBV18 to TRBJ2-3, with a weak D call TRBD2 (5 bases). The CDR3 runs 15 residues. V was trimmed by 1 base and J by 1 base, leaving 9 bases between them. Germline V lookup: CDR1 KGHSH, CDR2 LQKENI. The CDR3 region has the DNA TGTGCCAGCTCACCACTGAGGGTAGGCACAGATACGCAGTATTTT. Translated: CASSPLRVGTDTQYF.

The table lists this clone with a few counts. The chain is built from TRBV27 and TRBJ1-1; 7 bases line up with TRBD1. Germline CDR1 is MNHEY and CDR2 is SMNVEV (reference sequence). This CDR3 is 13 amino acids long. Trimming removed 6 bases from V and 4 bases from J; junction bases left unmatched: 5. The CDR3, as DNA: TGTGCCAGCAGCGACAGGGTAATCACTGAAGCTTTCTTT. It codes for CASSDRVITEAFF.

The J gene is TRBJ2-7, the V gene TRBV16; 7 bases map to TRBD1. This CDR3 spans 14 amino acids. Trimming took 2 bases from V and 4 from J; bases not matched to a gene: 5. Germline CDR1 and CDR2: KGHSY and FQNENV. CDR3 in DNA: TGTGCCAGCAGCCAACGCCGGGACAGTTACGAGCAGTACTTC. Amino acids: CASSQRRDSYEQYF.

The J gene is TRBJ1-1, the V gene TRBV5-1; D perhaps matches TRBD1 (5 bases). Germline assignment: CDR1 SGHRS and CDR2 YFSETQ. V dropped 5 bases and J dropped 4 bases, with 24 bases sitting between them. The length of the CDR3 is 17 residues. The CDR3 bases are TGCGCCAGCAGTCCACTTGGGGGGTCGGGATCTCTCACTGAAGCTTTCTTT. It codes for CASSPLGGSGSLTEAFF.

This chain connects TRBV6-4 to TRBJ2-1, with 9 bases fitting TRBD2. V trimming: 0 bases; J trimming: 6 bases; junction bases outside the gene matches: 6. CDR3 length equals 16 residues. Germline lookup yields CDR1 MRHNA and CDR2 SNTAGT. The CDR3, as DNA: TGTGCCAGCAGTGACTCCGGTAGCGGGAGAATCAATGAGCAGTTCTTC. It specifies CASSDSGSGRINEQFF.

The chain links TRBV13 to TRBJ2-7; 9 bases match TRBD1. The CDR3 contains 13 residues. Germline CDR1 and CDR2: PRHDT and FYEKMQ (reference sequence). Losses at the gene ends were 4 bases for V and 2 bases for J; bases not matched to a gene: 0. The CDR3, as DNA: TGTGCCAGCAGCTGGGACAGGGCCTACGAGCAGTACTTC. The encoded protein is CASSWDRAYEQYF.

The J gene is TRBJ1-6, the V gene TRBV7-8, with D uncertain. Germline V lookup: CDR1 SGHVS, CDR2 FQNEAQ. The CDR3 has 13 residues. V gave up 5 bases and J gave up 10 bases, with 12 bases separating them. CDR3: CASSNLQLSPLHF. CDR3 nucleotides: TGTGCCAGCAGCAACCTCCAACTATCACCCCTCCACTTT.

The V call is TRBV12-3 or TRBV12-4, the J call TRBJ2-1, with TRBD2 identical over 8 bases. The V gene end was trimmed by 4 bases and the J gene end by 7 bases; junction bases not matched to a gene: 0. The CDR3 contains 12 residues. CDR3 residues: CASSSGGNEQFF. CDR3 DNA: TGTGCCAGCAGTTCGGGGGGGAATGAGCAGTTCTTC.

The chain joins TRBV7-9 to TRBJ1-3, with TRBD1 matching over 8 bases. V dropped 5 bases and J dropped 2; count of bases not matched to a gene: 5. The germline V gene encodes CDR1 SEHNR and CDR2 FQNEAQ (reference sequence). The length of the CDR3 is 15 residues. The DNA for the CDR3 is TGTGCCAGCAGCCCAGGGGGCGCGGCTGGAAACACCATATATTTT. Residues: CASSPGGAAGNTIYF. Combining the CDR3 with reference TRBV7-9 and TRBJ1-3 gives the whole variable domain DTGVSQNPRHKITKRGQNVTFRCDPISEHNRLYWYRQTLGQGPEFLTYFQNEAQLEKSRLLSDRFSAERPKGSFSTLEIQRTEQGDSAMYLCASSPGGAAGNTIYFGEGSWLTVV.

This chain connects TRBV19 to TRBJ2-4; 8 positions agree with TRBD2. CDR3 size: 16 residues. Looked up from germline, CDR1 is LNHDA and CDR2 is SQIVND (reference sequence). The ends lost 2 bases at V and 5 bases at J; junction bases unmatched: 8. The CDR3 nucleotides read TGTGCCAGTAGTATATTCTCCGGGAGGGCCGAAAACATTCAGTACTTC. It yields the protein CASSIFSGRAENIQYF. Filled out from reference TRBV19 and TRBJ2-4, the complete variable domain reads DGGITQSPKYLFRKEGQNVTLSCEQNLNHDAMYWYRQDPGQGLRLIYYSQIVNDFQKGDIAEGYSVSREKKESFPLTVTSAQKNPTAFYLCASSIFSGRAENIQYFGAGTRLSVL.

V gene TRBV5-6 combines with J gene TRBJ2-7; D not resolved. Trimming cost V 0 bases and J 4 bases, with 11 bases left between them. In germline, CDR1 is SGHDT, CDR2 YYEEEE. CDR3 size: 14 residues. This CDR3 reads CASSLGGFSYEQYF. The CDR3 bases are TGTGCCAGCAGCTTGGGAGGTTTTAGTTACGAGCAGTACTTC.

The chain uses TRBV6-5 and TRBJ2-2; possible D gene TRBD1, 6 bases. This CDR3 comprises 14 residues. The germline CDR1 and CDR2 sequences are MNHEY and SVGAGI. V was cut by 10 bases and J by 0 bases, with 12 bases left in between. In DNA form, the CDR3 reads TGTGCCACAACGGACAGATCGAACACCGGGGAGCTGTTTTTT. Translating it yields CATTDRSNTGELFF.

The genes are TRBV7-2 and TRBJ1-2, with TRBD1 identical over 9 bases. V lost 5 bases to trimming and J lost 6 bases; unmatched junction nucleotides: 4. This CDR3 is built from 13 residues. The germline gives CDR1 SGHTA, CDR2 FQGNSA. The CDR3 DNA follows: TGTGCCAGCAGCCCCCGGACAGGGGATGGCTACACCTTC. Translating it yields CASSPRTGDGYTF. Full variable domain (missing parts from reference TRBV7-2 and TRBJ1-2): GAGVSQSPSNKVTEKGKDVELRCDPISGHTALYWYRQSLGQGLEFLIYFQGNSAPDKSGLPSDRFSAERTGGSVSTLTIQRTQQEDSAVYLCASSPRTGDGYTFGSGTRLTVV.

The gene calls are TRBV2 and TRBJ1-5; D may be TRBD1 (5 bases). This CDR3 is 17 amino acids long. Trimming removed 2 bases at V and 2 bases at J, with 16 bases between. Germline V gene sequence: CDR1 SNHLY, CDR2 FYNNEI. As DNA, the CDR3 is TGTGCCAGCAGTGAAACCCGGCCCTGGGGCGGCAATCAGCCCCAGCATTTT. Protein sequence: CASSETRPWGGNQPQHF. Full variable domain (missing parts from reference TRBV2 and TRBJ1-5): EPEVTQTPSHQVTQMGQEVILRCVPISNHLYFYWYRQILGQKVEFLVSFYNNEISEKSEIFDDQFSVERPDGSNFTLKIRSTKLEDSAMYFCASSETRPWGGNQPQHFGDGTRLSIL.

The chain carries TRBV7-3 and TRBJ2-1; no clear D gene. V was trimmed by 5 bases and J by 9 bases, leaving 17 bases between them. This CDR3 has 14 residues. CDR1 and CDR2 from the germline V gene are SGHTA and FQGTGA. CDR3 sequence (DNA): TGTGCCAGCAGCCCAAAACCCCCAGTGGCTGAGCAGTTCTTC. Amino acid sequence: CASSPKPPVAEQFF.

The chain uses TRBV10-3 and TRBJ2-1; TRBD2 matches 15 bases. Germline V gene sequence: CDR1 ENHRY, CDR2 SYGVKD. CDR3 length: 17 amino acids. Trimming cost V 6 bases and J 3 bases; bases outside gene matches: 6. DNA for the CDR3: TGTGCCATCAGCGGGGGACTAGCGGGAGGAGGCTACAATGAGCAGTTCTTC. Translation: CAISGGLAGGGYNEQFF.

V and J are TRBV7-8 and TRBJ2-3; 12 bases are shared with TRBD1. The J segment lost 4 bases and the V segment lost 2 bases, leaving 10 bases of the junction unmatched. This CDR3 contains 18 residues. Germline V CDR1 and CDR2: SGHVS, FQNEAQ. Here the CDR3 reads CASSLRKGGTGGADTQYF. CDR3 bases: TGTGCCAGCAGCTTACGAAAGGGAGGGACAGGGGGCGCAGATACGCAGTATTTT. The whole variable domain, remainder taken from reference TRBV7-8 and TRBJ2-3, is GAGVSQSPRYKVAKRGQDVALRCDPISGHVSLFWYQQALGQGPEFLTYFQNEAQLDKSGLPSDRFFAERPEGSVSTLKIQRTQQEDSAVYLCASSLRKGGTGGADTQYFGPGTRLTVL.

This chain connects TRBV5-1 to TRBJ1-2, with 9 bases identical to TRBD1. The length of the CDR3 is 16 residues. The germline V gene encodes CDR1 SGHRS and CDR2 YFSETQ. Trimming at V came to 0 bases and at J to 8 bases, leaving 11 bases not matched to a gene. This CDR3 is CASSLEPTGGDSGYTF. For the CDR3, the DNA is TGCGCCAGCAGCTTGGAACCAACAGGGGGCGATTCCGGCTACACCTTC.

This clone was seen only once. This chain connects TRBV27 to TRBJ2-2; no clear D. V was trimmed by 4 bases and J by 0 bases, leaving 21 bases between them. The CDR3 loop spans 19 amino acids. CDR1 MNHEY and CDR2 SMNVEV come from the germline V gene (reference sequence). This CDR3 reads CASSSSWVGFSANTGELFF. The CDR3 bases are TGTGCCAGCAGTTCATCGTGGGTGGGTTTCAGCGCGAACACCGGGGAGCTGTTTTTT.

CDR3 residues: CASSQDTGVHRTSPLHF. CDR3 coding DNA: TGCGCCAGCAGCCAAGATACAGGCGTCCACCGGACTTCACCCCTCCACTTT. The V and J genes are TRBV4-3 and TRBJ1-6, with D perhaps matching TRBD1 (5 bases). The length of the CDR3 is 17 residues. V was shortened by 0 bases and J by 9 bases, with 18 bases between the two germline ends. Germline values: CDR1 LGHNA, CDR2 YSLEER.

This clone showed up just once. The chain combines TRBV29-1 with TRBJ2-3; 11 bases align to TRBD1. V lost 6 bases, J lost 3 bases, and 2 bases stayed unmatched. The germline V gene encodes CDR1 SQVTM and CDR2 ANQGSEA. CDR3 size: 13 residues. The CDR3 loop is CSVGQGATDTQYF. The CDR3 nucleotides are TGCAGCGTCGGACAGGGGGCGACAGATACGCAGTATTTT.

Here the CDR3 reads CASSPTGGEAFF. CDR3 bases: TGTGCCAGCAGCCCCACAGGGGGTGAAGCTTTCTTT. The V call is TRBV12-3 or TRBV12-4, the J call TRBJ1-1, with 8 bases matching TRBD1. CDR3 length: 12 amino acids. V shed 6 bases and J 7 bases; nucleotides not matched to a gene: 4.

Written as DNA, the CDR3 is TGTGCCAGTAGTATAGAACGACTCTATGGCTACACCTTC. It specifies CASSIERLYGYTF. V is TRBV19 and J is TRBJ1-2; D gene uncertain. V dropped 0 bases and J dropped 4 bases, with 6 bases sitting between them. Germline lookup yields CDR1 LNHDA and CDR2 SQIVND (reference sequence). The CDR3 is 13 residues long.

The V call is TRBV29-1, the J call TRBJ2-3, with TRBD2 matching 7 bases. This CDR3 contains 16 residues. Per germline, CDR1 SQVTM and CDR2 ANQGSEA. Trimming took 1 base from V and 2 from J; bases not matched to a gene: 9. CDR3 nucleotide sequence: TGCAGCGTTGAAGGGGGGGGACCGCAGCTCACAGATACGCAGTATTTT. Translation: CSVEGGGPQLTDTQYF.